This passage covers 30 T cell receptor beta chains from one sample sequenced in a study of blood T cell repertoires in COVID-19. TCRdb's table, derived via immunoSEQ multiplex PCR, lists solely in-frame clones and lacks some. There are 300,000 to 350,000 clones in the sample; approximately 90% occur only once, and 3.5% to 4% lies in the top ten. Source material: peripheral blood. Every receptor here comes from a woman aged 55-70 years with COVID-19, enrolled during active disease.

The chain is built from TRBV6-7 and TRBJ1-6, with 8 bases identical to TRBD1. TRBV6-7 is an ORF for which the function is uncertain. The CDR3 runs to 15 residues. V was pared by 0 bases and J by 10 bases, with 5 bases of the junction left unmatched. DNA of the CDR3: TGTGCCAGCAGTTACTCGGGGACAGGAAGATCACCCCTCCACTTT. This gives the protein CASSYSGTGRSPLHF.

The V and J genes are TRBV5-6 and TRBJ1-2; no clear D. Germline loops: CDR1 SGHDT, CDR2 YYEEEE. The CDR3 is 13 residues long. The V end was cut by 2 bases, the J end by 2 bases, with 7 bases between. CDR3 in DNA: TGTGCCAGCAGCTTAGCACAGAACTATGGCTACACCTTC. Amino acid sequence: CASSLAQNYGYTF. Looking up the rest from reference TRBV5-6 and TRBJ1-2 gives the full variable domain: DAGVTQSPTHLIKTRGQQVTLRCSPKSGHDTVSWYQQALGQGPQFIFQYYEEEERQRGNFPDRFSGHQFPNYSSELNVNALLLGDSALYLCASSLAQNYGYTFGSGTRLTVV.

Only one count was recorded for this clone. V is TRBV5-6 and J is TRBJ1-3; D gene ambiguous. Germline V gene data show CDR1 as SGHDT and CDR2 as YYEEEE. Trimming pared 3 bases from V and 0 bases from J, leaving 16 bases between. The CDR3 runs 17 residues. The CDR3 here is CASSSIPDGISGNTIYF. In DNA form, the CDR3 reads TGTGCCAGCAGCTCAATCCCGGACGGGATCTCTGGAAACACCATATATTTT.

The rearrangement uses TRBV28 and TRBJ1-2, with 9 bases matching TRBD1. This CDR3 comprises 16 residues. The germline CDR1 and CDR2 sequences are MDHEN and SYDVKM. J was trimmed by 4 bases and V by 5 bases; bases with no gene match: 11. CDR3: CASSDGQGRYGYGYTF. CDR3 bases: TGTGCCAGCAGTGATGGACAGGGGAGGTATGGCTATGGCTACACCTTC.

V gene TRBV28 combines with J gene TRBJ2-7, with 8 bases matching TRBD2. In germline, CDR1 is MDHEN, CDR2 SYDVKM. The length of the CDR3 is 16 residues. Trimming at V came to 2 bases and at J to 2 bases, leaving 8 bases not matched to a gene. The CDR3 bases are TGTGCCAGCAGTTTACTGGCGAGCGGGGGCCCCTACGAGCAGTACTTC. This codes for CASSLLASGGPYEQYF.

The rearrangement uses TRBV7-9 and TRBJ1-2; D uncertain. The germline V gene encodes CDR1 SEHNR and CDR2 FQNEAQ (reference sequence). V lost 5 bases, J lost 7 bases, and 14 bases lay in between. CDR3 length equals 13 residues. This CDR3 is CASSDTREVGYTF. The CDR3 nucleotides read TGTGCCAGCAGCGACACTCGGGAGGTTGGCTACACCTTC.

The chain employs TRBV6-1 and TRBJ2-3; TRBD2 agrees at 10 bases. Germline loops: CDR1 MNHNS, CDR2 SASEGT. There are 17 residues in the CDR3. The V segment lost 4 bases and the J segment 1 base; nucleotides outside the gene matches: 8. CDR3 loop: CASSGDSGGFRTDTQYF. DNA of the CDR3: TGTGCCAGCAGTGGTGATAGCGGGGGGTTCCGCACAGATACGCAGTATTTT.

This chain joins TRBV3-1 (or the pseudogene TRBV3-2) and TRBJ2-7; the match to TRBD1 covers 10 bases. The V segment lost 0 bases and the J segment 6 bases; nucleotides outside the gene matches: 5. The CDR3 has 15 amino acids. CDR1 and CDR2 (germline): LGHDT, YNNKEL (reference sequence). CDR3 in amino acids: CASSQDLGQGSEQYF. CDR3 nucleotide sequence: TGTGCCAGCAGCCAAGATCTGGGACAGGGGAGCGAGCAGTACTTC.

V is TRBV5-5 and J is TRBJ1-2, with no clear D. The CDR3 covers 12 residues. The germline gives CDR1 SGHKS, CDR2 YYEKEE (reference sequence). Trimming cost V 2 bases and J 6 bases, with 8 bases left between them. The CDR3 nucleotides read TGTGCCAGCAGCTTTTCGGGTGATGGCTACACCTTC. It specifies CASSFSGDGYTF.

The rearrangement joins TRBV5-1 to TRBJ1-5; D unresolved. Trimming took 0 bases from V and 4 from J, leaving 11 bases between them. Germline-derived CDR1 and CDR2 are SGHRS and YFSETQ. This CDR3 has 15 amino acids. The CDR3 region is CASSLDGGGNQPQHF. CDR3 coding DNA: TGCGCCAGCAGCTTGGATGGCGGCGGTAATCAGCCCCAGCATTTT.

The V and J genes are TRBV7-9 and TRBJ1-5, with TRBD1 matching 9 bases. In germline, CDR1 is SEHNR, CDR2 FQNEAQ (reference sequence). The V segment lost 5 bases and the J segment 5 bases; nucleotides outside the gene matches: 7. The CDR3 contains 15 residues. For the CDR3, the DNA is TGTGCCAGCAGCCCCGGGACAGGGCGATATCAGCCCCAGCATTTT. Residues: CASSPGTGRYQPQHF.

This clone showed up just a few times. V gene TRBV6-5 combines with J gene TRBJ2-2, with D possibly TRBD1 on 6 matching bases. CDR1 is MNHEY, CDR2 SVGAGI, per germline. This CDR3 is built from 12 residues. With 10 bases removed from V and 6 bases from J, the gap between germline ends came to 12 bases. CDR3 amino acids: CATDSSAGELFF. In DNA, the CDR3 is TGTGCCACGGACAGTAGCGCCGGGGAGCTGTTTTTT.

The chain couples TRBV2 to TRBJ1-6; 7 bases match TRBD1. The length of the CDR3 is 16 residues. The V and J ends lost 8 bases and 0 bases, in that order; junction bases with no gene match: 7. Germline V gene data show CDR1 as SNHLY and CDR2 as FYNNEI. The CDR3 sequence: CASQPAGGSYNSPLHF. The CDR3 bases are TGTGCCAGCCAACCGGCAGGGGGCTCCTATAATTCACCCCTCCACTTT.

This chain's CDR3 is CASSKALGYNEQFF. DNA for the CDR3: TGTGCCAGCAGCAAAGCCCTCGGCTACAATGAGCAGTTCTTC. The rearrangement uses TRBV11-3 and TRBJ2-1; D is unresolved. The CDR3 extends over 14 amino acids. V lost 5 bases to trimming and J lost 3 bases, with 11 bases between them. The germline gives CDR1 SGHNT, CDR2 YENEEA.

This chain joins TRBV18 and TRBJ2-7; TRBD1 might be the D (5 bases). The CDR3 is 12 residues long. Trimming stripped 6 bases from V and 9 bases from J, with 15 bases between. The germline CDR1 and CDR2 sequences are KGHSH and LQKENI. CDR3 nucleotides: TGTGCCAGCTCCCCAACACGGCAGGGGCAGTACTTC. Residues: CASSPTRQGQYF.

The chain joins TRBV11-2 to TRBJ1-2, with 9 bases aligning to TRBD1. The CDR3 contains 14 residues. Unmatched junction bases numbered 5, after V lost 4 bases and J lost 5 bases. Germline V gives CDR1 SGHAT, CDR2 FQNNGV. The CDR3 reads CASSSVGTGYGYTF. DNA of the CDR3: TGTGCCAGCAGCTCCGTTGGGACAGGGTATGGCTACACCTTC.

In this sample, this clone turned up once. V is TRBV9 and J is TRBJ1-1; D remains ambiguous. The CDR3 totals 13 residues. Trimming shortened V by 4 bases and J by 0 bases, and 7 bases separated the two germline ends. Germline V gives CDR1 SGDLS, CDR2 YYNGEE. The CDR3 nucleotides are TGTGCCAGCAGCTCCGCAGTGAACACTGAAGCTTTCTTT. Its protein product is CASSSAVNTEAFF. Based on the CDR3 plus reference TRBV9 and TRBJ1-1, the full variable domain is DSGVTQTPKHLITATGQRVTLRCSPRSGDLSVYWYQQSLDQGLQFLIQYYNGEERAKGNILERFSAQQFPDLHSELNLSSLELGDSALYFCASSSAVNTEAFFGQGTRLTVV.

V usage is TRBV30 and J usage is TRBJ1-1, with 7 positions matching TRBD1. The CDR3 is 14 residues long. Per the germline V gene, CDR1 is GTSNPN and CDR2 is SVGIG (reference sequence). V lost 3 bases, J lost 0 bases, and 4 bases stayed unmatched. CDR3 in DNA: TGTGCCTGGAGACACAGGGGATTGAACACTGAAGCTTTCTTT. It yields the protein CAWRHRGLNTEAFF. Based on the CDR3 plus reference TRBV30 and TRBJ1-1, the full variable domain is SQTIHQWPATLVQPVGSPLSLECTVEGTSNPNLYWYRQAAGRGLQLLFYSVGIGQISSEVPQNLSASRPQDRQFILSSKKLLLSDSGFYLCAWRHRGLNTEAFFGQGTRLTVV.

This rearrangement joins TRBV6-5 to TRBJ1-2, with D possibly being TRBD1 (6 bases). The length of the CDR3 is 15 residues. V was shortened by 5 bases and J by 7 bases, with 20 bases between the two germline ends. Germline assignment: CDR1 MNHEY and CDR2 SVGAGI. CDR3 loop: CASSPQITGRSGYTF. CDR3 DNA: TGTGCCAGCAGTCCCCAGATAACAGGGCGAAGTGGCTACACCTTC.

The chain uses TRBV27 and TRBJ2-2; 10 positions agree with TRBD1. Per germline, CDR1 MNHEY and CDR2 SMNVEV (reference sequence). The CDR3 is 16 residues long. V lost 8 bases to trimming and J lost 3 bases; unmatched junction nucleotides: 9. The CDR3 region has the DNA TGTGCCAGCCGAGGGTCGGGACAGGGGTACACCGGGGAGCTGTTTTTT. It translates to CASRGSGQGYTGELFF.

The chain combines TRBV20-1 with TRBJ2-7, with TRBD2 matching over 7 bases. V trimming: 7 bases; J trimming: 2 bases; junction bases outside the gene matches: 2. Per germline, CDR1 DFQATT and CDR2 SNEGSKA (reference sequence). The CDR3 totals 11 residues. CDR3: CSVGGAYEQYF. The DNA of the CDR3 is TGCAGTGTGGGGGGGGCCTACGAGCAGTACTTC.

V gene TRBV7-9 combines with J gene TRBJ2-3, with 11 bases lining up with TRBD2. V gave up 5 bases and J gave up 3 bases; unmatched junction bases: 16. This CDR3 is built from 19 residues. Germline V CDR1 and CDR2: SEHNR, FQNEAQ (reference sequence). CDR3 DNA: TGTGCCAGCAGCCCCCAACGGCAAATACTAGCGGGGGCGACAGATACGCAGTATTTT. As protein: CASSPQRQILAGATDTQYF.

This sequence joins TRBV3-1 (or the pseudogene TRBV3-2) and TRBJ2-7, with D unresolved. The ends were cut back, 1 base at V and 5 bases at J, with 6 bases in the middle. Germline CDR1 and CDR2: LGHDT and YNNKEL (reference sequence). The CDR3 loop spans 12 amino acids. The CDR3 nucleotides are TGTGCCAGCAGCCAAGTCTACCACGAGCAGTACTTC. It yields the protein CASSQVYHEQYF.

This sequence joins TRBV5-1 and TRBJ2-3, with D unresolved. Germline V gene lookup returns CDR1 SGHRS and CDR2 YFSETQ. This CDR3 comprises 17 residues. V was clipped by 3 bases and J by 0 bases, with 17 bases between them. The CDR3 here is CASSSPEVYGSTDTQYF. The CDR3 DNA sequence: TGCGCCAGCAGCTCCCCAGAGGTGTACGGAAGCACAGATACGCAGTATTTT. The full variable domain, completed using reference TRBV5-1 and TRBJ2-3, is KAGVTQTPRYLIKTRGQQVTLSCSPISGHRSVSWYQQTPGQGLQFLFEYFSETQRNKGNFPGRFSGRQFSNSRSEMNVSTLELGDSALYLCASSSPEVYGSTDTQYFGPGTRLTVL.

V usage is TRBV2 and J usage is TRBJ2-1, with TRBD2 matching over 8 bases. Losses at the gene ends were 4 bases for V and 10 bases for J; bases not matched to a gene: 9. The CDR3 length is 14 residues. CDR1 is SNHLY and CDR2 is FYNNEI in the germline V gene. The CDR3 DNA follows: TGTGCCAGCAGTGCGTGGCTAGCGGGTTGGGAGCAGTTCTTC. Protein product: CASSAWLAGWEQFF.

In DNA form, the CDR3 reads TGTGCCAGCAGTTATCGACTGACTATCTCCTATAATTCACCCCTCCACTTT. Protein: CASSYRLTISYNSPLHF. This chain links TRBV27 with TRBJ1-6, with D unclear. There are 17 residues in the CDR3. V was cut by 4 bases and J by 0 bases, with 13 bases left in between. Germline V CDR1 and CDR2: MNHEY, SMNVEV (reference sequence).

The genes are TRBV19 and TRBJ2-4, with TRBD1 matching 10 bases. The CDR3 runs 15 residues. Germline CDR1 LNHDA, CDR2 SQIVND (reference sequence). V lost 6 bases to trimming and J lost 8 bases; unmatched junction nucleotides: 10. The CDR3: CASRSAGTGVDIQYF. CDR3 bases: TGTGCCAGTAGATCAGCCGGGACAGGGGTTGACATTCAGTACTTC.

The J gene is TRBJ2-3, the V gene TRBV7-8, with TRBD2 matching over 10 bases. CDR1 and CDR2 from the germline V gene are SGHVS and FQNEAQ. This CDR3 is built from 16 residues. V was pared by 1 base and J by 3 bases, with 4 bases of the junction left unmatched. This CDR3 reads CASSLGGSGGTDTQYF. The CDR3 nucleotides read TGTGCCAGCAGCTTAGGGGGTAGCGGGGGGACAGATACGCAGTATTTT.

The rearrangement joins TRBV11-3 to TRBJ1-1; maybe TRBD1 (6 bases). V lost 1 base and J lost 4, with 13 bases in between. Germline-derived CDR1 and CDR2 are SGHNT and YENEEA. This CDR3 contains 15 residues. The CDR3 sequence is CASSLVSQGTTEAFF. CDR3 nucleotide sequence: TGTGCCAGCAGCTTAGTAAGTCAGGGGACCACTGAAGCTTTCTTT.

The chain uses TRBV6-5 and TRBJ1-5; tentative D call: TRBD1 (6 bases). Trimming shortened V by 7 bases and J by 3 bases, and 16 bases separated the two germline ends. The CDR3 is made up of 15 amino acids. CDR1 is MNHEY, CDR2 SVGAGI, per germline. The CDR3 loop reads CASTPTGFDNQPQHF. In DNA form, the CDR3 reads TGTGCCAGCACCCCAACAGGGTTTGACAATCAGCCCCAGCATTTT.